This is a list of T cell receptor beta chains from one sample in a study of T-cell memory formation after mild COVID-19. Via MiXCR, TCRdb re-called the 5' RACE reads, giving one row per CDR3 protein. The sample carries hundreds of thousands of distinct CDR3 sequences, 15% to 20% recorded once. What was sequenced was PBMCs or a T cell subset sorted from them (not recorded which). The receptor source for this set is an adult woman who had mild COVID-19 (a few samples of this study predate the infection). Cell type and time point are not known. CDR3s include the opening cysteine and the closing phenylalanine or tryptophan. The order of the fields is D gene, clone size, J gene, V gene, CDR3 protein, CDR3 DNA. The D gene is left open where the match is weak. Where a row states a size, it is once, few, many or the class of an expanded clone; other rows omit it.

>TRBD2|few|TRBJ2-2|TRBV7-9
CASSLWTSGRTGELFF
TGTGCCAGCAGCTTATGGACTAGCGGGAGAACCGGGGAGCTGTTTTTT
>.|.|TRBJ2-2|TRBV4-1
CASSQVGSGELFF
TGCGCCAGCAGCCAAGTGGGATCCGGGGAGCTGTTTTTT
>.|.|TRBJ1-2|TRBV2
CASSVTDRYGYTF
TGTGCCAGCAGTGTGACCGACCGCTATGGCTACACCTTC
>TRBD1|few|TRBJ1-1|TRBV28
CASSPSRGFAEAFF
TGTGCCAGCAGTCCCTCCAGGGGGTTCGCTGAAGCTTTCTTT
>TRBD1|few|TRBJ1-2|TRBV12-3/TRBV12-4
CASSSTTGEDGYTF
TGTGCCAGCAGTTCCACGACAGGGGAGGATGGCTACACCTTC
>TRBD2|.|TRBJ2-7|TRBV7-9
CASSPTTSNYEQYF
TGTGCCAGCAGCCCCACGACTAGCAACTACGAGCAGTACTTC
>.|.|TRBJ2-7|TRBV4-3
CASSLVVRSAYEQYF
TGCGCCAGCAGCCTCGTTGTGCGGAGCGCCTACGAGCAGTACTTC
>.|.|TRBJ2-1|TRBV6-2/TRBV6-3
CAVHPNLAANEQFF
TGTGCCGTCCACCCGAACCTAGCCGCCAATGAGCAGTTCTTC
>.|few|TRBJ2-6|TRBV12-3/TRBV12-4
CASTLFSGANVLTF
TGTGCCAGCACCCTCTTCTCTGGGGCCAACGTCCTGACTTTC
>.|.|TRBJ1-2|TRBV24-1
CATSDSQGGVNYGYTF
TGTGCCACCAGTGACTCCCAGGGTGGGGTCAACTATGGCTACACCTTC
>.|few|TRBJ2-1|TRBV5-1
CASSLEGRLWMEQFF
TGCGCCAGCAGCTTGGAGGGGAGACTCTGGATGGAGCAGTTCTTC
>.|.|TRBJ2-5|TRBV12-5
CASGFHPLTWSSETQYF
TGTGCTAGTGGTTTTCACCCGCTGACATGGTCGAGCGAGACCCAGTACTTC
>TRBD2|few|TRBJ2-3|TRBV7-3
CASSLGGAGLAGADTQYF
TGTGCCAGCAGCTTAGGGGGCGCGGGACTAGCGGGAGCAGATACGCAGTATTTT
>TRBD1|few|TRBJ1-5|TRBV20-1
CSARTGLSNQPQHF
TGCAGTGCCAGGACAGGCCTTAGCAATCAGCCCCAGCATTTT
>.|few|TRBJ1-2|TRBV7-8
CASSLGWGVPNYGYTF
TGTGCCAGCAGCTTGGGATGGGGGGTACCTAACTATGGCTACACCTTC
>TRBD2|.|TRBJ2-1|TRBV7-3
CASSLAGTSGVGYNEQFF
TGTGCCAGCAGCCTGGCCGGGACTAGCGGGGTAGGGTACAATGAGCAGTTCTTC
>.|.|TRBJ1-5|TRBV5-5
CASSLGERQPQHF
TGTGCCAGCAGCTTGGGGGAACGCCAGCCCCAGCATTTT
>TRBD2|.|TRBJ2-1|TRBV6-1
CASSEKGGRSSSYNEQFF
TGTGCCAGCAGTGAAAAGGGCGGGAGGTCCAGCTCCTACAATGAGCAGTTCTTC
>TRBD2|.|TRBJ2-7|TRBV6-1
CASSIAGSSYEQYF
TGTGCCAGCAGTATAGCGGGGAGCTCCTACGAGCAGTACTTC
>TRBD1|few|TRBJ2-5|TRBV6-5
CASASGGTGVLQETQYF
TGTGCCAGCGCGTCGGGCGGGACAGGGGTCCTTCAAGAGACCCAGTACTTC
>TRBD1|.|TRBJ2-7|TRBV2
CASSKTGQAYEQYF
TGTGCCAGCAGTAAGACGGGACAGGCCTACGAGCAGTACTTC
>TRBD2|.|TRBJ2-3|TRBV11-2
CASSKGLAGGYTQYF
TGTGCCAGCAGCAAGGGACTAGCGGGGGGGTATACGCAGTATTTT
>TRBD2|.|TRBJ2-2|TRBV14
CASSLLAGVYTGELFF
TGTGCCAGCAGTCTTCTAGCGGGAGTGTATACCGGGGAGCTGTTTTTT
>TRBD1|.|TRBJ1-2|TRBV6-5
CASSYPGTGINGYTF
TGTGCCAGCAGTTATCCCGGGACAGGGATCAATGGCTACACCTTC
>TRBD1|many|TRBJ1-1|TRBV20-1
CSASFRGKGEAFF
TGCAGTGCTAGCTTCAGGGGGAAGGGTGAAGCTTTCTTT
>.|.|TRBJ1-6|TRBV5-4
CASSGRAGDYNSPLHF
TGTGCCAGCAGCGGGCGCGCAGGGGACTATAATTCACCCCTCCACTTT
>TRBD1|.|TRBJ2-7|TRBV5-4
CASSLMSAGGGYEQYF
TGTGCCAGCAGCTTGATGTCCGCAGGGGGCGGATACGAGCAGTACTTC
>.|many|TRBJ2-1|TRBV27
CASSLGVKMEEQFF
TGTGCCAGCAGTTTGGGGGTTAAGATGGAGGAGCAGTTCTTC
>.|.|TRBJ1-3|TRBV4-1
CASSQRLYAGNTIYF
TGCGCCAGCAGCCAACGGTTGTACGCTGGAAACACCATATATTTT
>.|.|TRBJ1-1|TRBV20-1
CSARAFLQGNTEAFF
TGCAGTGCTAGAGCCTTTCTTCAAGGGAACACTGAAGCTTTCTTT
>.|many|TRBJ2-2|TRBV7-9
CASSRGAGTGELFF
TGTGCCAGCAGCCGGGGGGCCGGCACCGGGGAGCTGTTTTTT
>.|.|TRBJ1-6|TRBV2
CASSEMIPLHF
TGTGCCAGCAGTGAAATGATACCCCTCCACTTT
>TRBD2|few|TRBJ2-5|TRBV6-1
CASSEAFGGGQETQYF
TGTGCCAGCAGTGAAGCGTTTGGCGGGGGACAAGAGACCCAGTACTTC
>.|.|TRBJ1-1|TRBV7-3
CASSLNGVTEAFF
TGTGCCAGCAGCTTAAATGGGGTTACTGAAGCTTTCTTT
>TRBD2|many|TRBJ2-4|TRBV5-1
CASSPSGGALENIQYF
TGCGCCAGCAGCCCAAGCGGGGGGGCTTTAGAAAACATTCAGTACTTC
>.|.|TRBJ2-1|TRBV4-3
CASSQDYGVESEQFF
TGCGCCAGCAGCCAAGATTACGGTGTGGAGTCTGAGCAGTTCTTC
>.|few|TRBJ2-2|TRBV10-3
CAISGLTGGGELFF
TGTGCCATCAGTGGGTTGACAGGCGGCGGGGAGCTGTTTTTT
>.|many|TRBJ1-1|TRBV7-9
CASSPGEWDGDTEAFF
TGTGCCAGCAGCCCAGGGGAGTGGGACGGAGACACTGAAGCTTTCTTT
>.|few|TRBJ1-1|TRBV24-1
CAAQNTEAFF
TGTGCCGCACAGAACACTGAAGCTTTCTTT
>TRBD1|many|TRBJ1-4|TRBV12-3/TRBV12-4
CASSRTGLTKKLFF
TGTGCCAGCAGTCGGACAGGGTTAACGAAAAAACTGTTTTTT
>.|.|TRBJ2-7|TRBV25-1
CASSRWDYEQYF
TGTGCCAGCAGCCGGTGGGACTACGAGCAGTACTTC
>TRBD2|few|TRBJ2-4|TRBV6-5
CASSSLAGGNIQYF
TGTGCCAGCAGTTCACTAGCGGGAGGGAACATTCAGTACTTC
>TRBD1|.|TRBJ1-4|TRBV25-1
CASSDSLGTATNEKLFF
TGTGCCAGCAGTGACTCTTTGGGGACAGCAACTAATGAAAAACTGTTTTTT
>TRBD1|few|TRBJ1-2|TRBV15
CATSRGTGYGYTF
TGTGCCACCAGCAGGGGGACAGGGTATGGCTACACCTTC
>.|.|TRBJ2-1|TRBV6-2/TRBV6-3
CASTAGNTYNEQFF
TGTGCCAGCACGGCGGGGAATACCTACAATGAGCAGTTCTTC
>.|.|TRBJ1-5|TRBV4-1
CASSQDWTANNQPQHF
TGCGCCAGCAGCCAAGATTGGACAGCAAACAATCAGCCCCAGCATTTT
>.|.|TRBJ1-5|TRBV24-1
CATSDPRLGGLRQHF
TGTGCCACCAGTGATCCTCGGTTAGGGGGGCTGCGCCAGCATTTT